The 28 T cell receptor beta chains reported below all come from one sample, sequenced in a study of OX40 agonist ivuxolimab in advanced cancers. Data came from immunoSEQ multiplex PCR; TCRdb stores just in-frame clones and leaves some out. This table has about 80,000 clones, around 94% appearing once. The sample in question was CD4+ or CD8+ T cells sorted from blood, obtained in a trial of the OX40 agonist ivuxolimab. These receptors all stem from an adult with an advanced solid tumor such as melanoma, head and neck, liver or kidney cancer.

The chain employs TRBV6-6 and TRBJ1-3, with a tentative D call TRBD1 (6 bases). CDR1 MNHNY and CDR2 SVGAGI come from the germline V gene (reference sequence). The CDR3 has 14 residues. The V gene lost 6 bases and the J gene lost 1 base, with 10 bases spanning the gap. CDR3 nucleotide sequence: TGTGCCAGCAGGGGGGACATTTCTGGAAACACCATATATTTT. It specifies CASRGDISGNTIYF.

The chain links TRBV6-6 to TRBJ2-2, with D perhaps given as TRBD1 or TRBD2 (5 bases each). CDR3 size: 15 residues. Germline lookup yields CDR1 MNHNY and CDR2 SVGAGI (reference sequence). The V end lost 0 bases, the J end lost 4 bases, and 9 bases lay between the germline ends. The CDR3 loop reads CASSYSRGSTGELFF. Written as DNA, the CDR3 is TGTGCCAGCAGTTACTCGAGGGGTAGCACCGGGGAGCTGTTTTTT.

V is TRBV6-5 and J is TRBJ2-5, with TRBD1 matching 10 bases. The J call may be wrong; the DNA end is better matched by TRBJ2-7. The CDR3 has 15 residues. Germline V gene data show CDR1 as MNHEY and CDR2 as SVGAGI. The CDR3 reads CASSYRTGGSYEQYF. DNA of the CDR3: TGTGCCAGCAGTTACAGGACAGGGGGCTCCTACGAGCAGTACTTC.

The chain employs TRBV19 and TRBJ1-1; no reliable D call. Trimming left V 5 bases short and J 4 bases short, with 11 bases between. The germline V gene encodes CDR1 LNHDA and CDR2 SQIVND (reference sequence). The CDR3 runs 13 residues. The CDR3, as DNA: TGTGCCAGTAGTTCACGGAGATCCACTGAAGCTTTCTTT. Protein product: CASSSRRSTEAFF.

V gene TRBV7-2 combines with J gene TRBJ2-5; a weak D match, TRBD2 (7 bases). The CDR3 sequence is 15 residues long. V was trimmed by 5 bases and J by 5 bases, leaving 18 bases between them. The germline V gene encodes CDR1 SGHTA and CDR2 FQGNSA. In DNA, the CDR3 is TGTGCCAGCAGCCAACGCCCGGGGGGCGGTGAGACCCAGTACTTC. Its protein product is CASSQRPGGGETQYF.

The V and J genes are TRBV28 and TRBJ2-2; 8 nucleotides agree with TRBD2. Germline V lookup: CDR1 MDHEN, CDR2 SYDVKM. V was pared by 6 bases and J by 1 base, with 13 bases of the junction left unmatched. The CDR3 is made up of 18 amino acids. Here the CDR3 DNA reads TGTGCCAGCAGAAGATCAGGACTAGCTCCTATGAACACCGGGGAGCTGTTTTTT. It codes for CASRRSGLAPMNTGELFF.

The rearrangement links TRBV7-3 to TRBJ2-7; 8 bases map to TRBD1. Germline V gene lookup returns CDR1 SGHTA and CDR2 FQGTGA. This CDR3 has 14 residues. V dropped 2 bases and J dropped 7; count of bases not matched to a gene: 7. DNA for the CDR3: TGTGCCAGCAGCTTACTCGGACAGGGCGGGGAGCAGTACTTC. Residues: CASSLLGQGGEQYF.

The chain has TRBV5-6 and TRBJ2-1, with 8 positions matching TRBD2. V was clipped by 4 bases and J by 0 bases; unmatched bases: 6. Germline-derived CDR1 and CDR2 are SGHDT and YYEEEE. The CDR3 loop spans 16 amino acids. CDR3 in amino acids: CASSTNSGNSYNEQFF. As DNA, the CDR3 is TGTGCCAGCAGCACCAATAGCGGGAACTCCTACAATGAGCAGTTCTTC. The complete variable domain, with remaining parts taken from reference TRBV5-6 and TRBJ2-1, reads DAGVTQSPTHLIKTRGQQVTLRCSPKSGHDTVSWYQQALGQGPQFIFQYYEEEERQRGNFPDRFSGHQFPNYSSELNVNALLLGDSALYLCASSTNSGNSYNEQFFGPGTRLTVL.

The chain is built from TRBV4-1 and TRBJ2-3, with 9 positions matching TRBD2. Germline lookup yields CDR1 MGHRA and CDR2 YSYEKL. Trimming took 0 bases from V and 0 from J; bases not matched to a gene: 4. CDR3 length: 17 amino acids. CDR3 nucleotide sequence: TGCGCCAGCAGCCAAGAGCTGACTAGCGGCAGCACAGATACGCAGTATTTT. It encodes CASSQELTSGSTDTQYF.

Only one count was recorded for this clone. This chain links TRBV5-1 with TRBJ2-7; D is unclear. The germline CDR1 and CDR2 sequences are SGHRS and YFSETQ. V lost 0 bases to trimming and J lost 1 base, with 8 bases between them. The CDR3 sequence is 14 residues long. CDR3 sequence reads: CASSLGVRSYEQYF. CDR3 nucleotide sequence: TGCGCCAGCAGCTTGGGGGTCCGGTCCTACGAGCAGTACTTC.

The V gene is TRBV6-1, the J gene TRBJ1-5; D is uncertain. The CDR3 is made up of 15 amino acids. Germline V gene lookup returns CDR1 MNHNS and CDR2 SASEGT. Trimming stripped 4 bases from V and 4 bases from J, with 14 bases between. This CDR3 reads CASSASEAENQPQHF. The CDR3 DNA is TGTGCCAGCAGTGCCAGTGAGGCAGAAAATCAGCCCCAGCATTTT.

This clone came up once. The chain carries TRBV7-2 and TRBJ1-1; no firm D call. This CDR3 region has 13 residues. Germline V CDR1 and CDR2: SGHTA, FQGNSA. Between the trimmed V and J ends, which lost 5 bases and 11 bases, there was a span of 18 bases. The CDR3 region has the DNA TGTGCCAGCAGCCCCGGGCCCCAAACGCCGGCTTTCTTT. This translates into CASSPGPQTPAFF.

The genes are TRBV6-5 and TRBJ2-7; a possible D gene is TRBD2 (5 bases). The CDR3 contains 14 residues. V lost 0 bases, J lost 1 base, and 7 bases lay in between. Germline CDR1 reads MNHEY; CDR2 reads SVGAGI. As DNA, the CDR3 is TGTGCCAGCAGTTACTCCCCGGGATCCTACGAGCAGTACTTC. Translation gives CASSYSPGSYEQYF.

This clone has more than one count but fewer than ten. The J gene is TRBJ2-1, the V gene TRBV5-1; 8 bases are shared with TRBD2. Germline CDR1 SGHRS, CDR2 YFSETQ. CDR3 length: 16 residues. V dropped 0 bases and J dropped 3; count of bases not matched to a gene: 5. The CDR3 region is CASSLAVGLGYNEQFF. The CDR3, as DNA: TGCGCCAGCAGCTTGGCCGTGGGACTAGGCTACAATGAGCAGTTCTTC.

This rearrangement joins TRBV15 to TRBJ2-2, with 9 bases fitting TRBD1. This CDR3 region has 15 residues. Germline values: CDR1 LNHNV, CDR2 YYDKDF (reference sequence). With V trimmed by 5 bases and J by 13 bases, 14 bases remained unmatched. The CDR3 bases are TGTGCCACCAGCCGGGGGGACAGGGATTCCCAATCGCTGTTTTTT. This sequence encodes CATSRGDRDSQSLFF.

The CDR3 coding sequence is TGTGCCAGCTCACCACAGGTAGGGTGGTCTCAAAGAGCGGGAGACCCCCAAGAGACCCAGTACTTC. Translation: CASSPQVGWSQRAGDPQETQYF. The chain employs TRBV18 and TRBJ2-5; 8 bases align to TRBD2. The V segment lost 1 base and the J segment 1 base; nucleotides outside the gene matches: 23. Looked up from germline, CDR1 is KGHSH and CDR2 is LQKENI. The CDR3 sequence is 22 residues long.

This chain links TRBV18 with TRBJ2-5; the D is unclear. Trimming cost V 3 bases and J 5 bases, with 10 bases left between them. The CDR3 runs to 13 residues. Germline assignment: CDR1 KGHSH and CDR2 LQKENI. CDR3 residues: CASSPSSSETQYF. The CDR3 region has the DNA TGTGCCAGCTCACCTTCTTCCAGTGAGACCCAGTACTTC.

The V and J genes are TRBV7-2 and TRBJ2-7; 9 bases match TRBD1. The ends lost 4 bases at V and 7 bases at J; junction bases unmatched: 8. This CDR3 region has 14 residues. Germline V lookup: CDR1 SGHTA, CDR2 FQGNSA. The CDR3 loop reads CASSSWTGVGEQYF. CDR3 coding DNA: TGTGCCAGCAGCTCCTGGACAGGGGTGGGGGAGCAGTACTTC.

This clone turned up a few times. The chain is built from TRBV4-2 and TRBJ1-2; D is uncertain. Deletions cut 1 base from V and 2 bases from J, with 8 bases between. CDR3 size: 14 residues. From germline, CDR1 is LGHNA and CDR2 YNFKEQ. The CDR3 bases are TGTGCCAGCAGCCAAGGTCAGGCCAACTATGGCTACACCTTC. It encodes CASSQGQANYGYTF.

The chain employs TRBV7-8 and TRBJ1-5; D is possibly TRBD1 (6 bases). The CDR3 has 14 amino acids. Per the germline V gene, CDR1 is SGHVS and CDR2 is FQNEAQ. Trimming took 3 bases from V and 3 from J, leaving 9 bases between them. In DNA, the CDR3 is TGTGCCAGCAGCTTGGGACAAATCAATCAGCCCCAGCATTTT. It is translated as CASSLGQINQPQHF.

V usage is TRBV7-3 and J usage is TRBJ2-5; 9 nucleotides match TRBD1. Germline-derived CDR1 and CDR2 are SGHTA and FQGTGA. This CDR3 is 16 amino acids long. The ends lost 5 bases at V and 1 base at J; junction bases unmatched: 8. The CDR3 region is CASSLGTGPFQETQYF. The CDR3 DNA reads TGTGCCAGCAGCCTAGGGACAGGGCCCTTCCAAGAGACCCAGTACTTC.

The chain recombines TRBV5-1 with TRBJ2-7; D might be TRBD1 (5 bases). The germline gives CDR1 SGHRS, CDR2 YFSETQ. This CDR3 contains 14 residues. V dropped 0 bases and J dropped 1 base, with 8 bases sitting between them. CDR3 nucleotide sequence: TGCGCCAGCAGCTTGGCAGGACATTCCTACGAGCAGTACTTC. Translation: CASSLAGHSYEQYF. The full variable domain, with the rest looked up from reference TRBV5-1 and TRBJ2-7, is KAGVTQTPRYLIKTRGQQVTLSCSPISGHRSVSWYQQTPGQGLQFLFEYFSETQRNKGNFPGRFSGRQFSNSRSEMNVSTLELGDSALYLCASSLAGHSYEQYFGPGTRLTVT.

The J gene is TRBJ2-1, the V gene TRBV29-1; 7 bases fit TRBD2. Germline V gene lookup returns CDR1 SQVTM and CDR2 ANQGSEA. Trimming at V came to 6 bases and at J to 5 bases, leaving 4 bases not matched to a gene. The CDR3 spans 12 residues. The DNA of the CDR3 is TGCAGCGTCAGGACTAGTAACAATGAGCAGTTCTTC. Amino acids: CSVRTSNNEQFF.

This clone showed up just once. The genes are TRBV7-2 and TRBJ1-2; possibly TRBD1 for D (6 bases). The V end was cut by 7 bases, the J end by 4 bases, with 16 bases between. The germline gives CDR1 SGHTA, CDR2 FQGNSA. The length of the CDR3 is 14 residues. Written as DNA, the CDR3 is TGTGCCAGCACCGAGGACAGCATTATCTATGGCTACACCTTC. Translated: CASTEDSIIYGYTF.

The chain combines TRBV27 with TRBJ2-7; 10 nucleotides line up with TRBD2. The CDR3 covers 14 residues. CDR1 MNHEY and CDR2 SMNVEV come from the germline V gene (reference sequence). V shed 4 bases, J shed 4 bases, and the junction held 4 bases outside the gene matches. The CDR3 here is CASSSLTSGYEQYF. Written as DNA, the CDR3 is TGTGCCAGCAGTTCCTTGACTAGCGGGTACGAGCAGTACTTC.

This clone appeared a single time. The V and J genes are TRBV7-3 and TRBJ2-6, with 11 bases aligning to TRBD2. Germline CDR1 and CDR2: SGHTA and FQGTGA. The CDR3 totals 17 residues. V gave up 6 bases and J gave up 1 base; unmatched junction bases: 5. The CDR3 nucleotides read TGTGCCAGCAGGCGACTAGCGGGAAATTCTGGGGCCAACGTCCTGACTTTC. Protein: CASRRLAGNSGANVLTF.

The chain combines TRBV28 with TRBJ2-6; D ambiguous. Germline-derived CDR1 and CDR2 are MDHEN and SYDVKM. The ends were cut back, 8 bases at V and 2 bases at J, with 7 bases in the middle. The CDR3 is 13 residues long. CDR3 DNA sequence: TGTGCCAGCCAGGTCCCTGGGGCCAACGTCCTGACTTTC. Residues: CASQVPGANVLTF.

The V gene is TRBV15, the J gene TRBJ2-3; D could derive from TRBD1 or TRBD2 (5 bases each). Germline assignment: CDR1 LNHNV and CDR2 YYDKDF (reference sequence). Trimming cost V 8 bases and J 0 bases, with 9 bases left between them. This CDR3 contains 13 residues. CDR3 amino acids: CATGGRSTDTQYF. CDR3 sequence (DNA): TGTGCCACCGGGGGACGAAGCACAGATACGCAGTATTTT.